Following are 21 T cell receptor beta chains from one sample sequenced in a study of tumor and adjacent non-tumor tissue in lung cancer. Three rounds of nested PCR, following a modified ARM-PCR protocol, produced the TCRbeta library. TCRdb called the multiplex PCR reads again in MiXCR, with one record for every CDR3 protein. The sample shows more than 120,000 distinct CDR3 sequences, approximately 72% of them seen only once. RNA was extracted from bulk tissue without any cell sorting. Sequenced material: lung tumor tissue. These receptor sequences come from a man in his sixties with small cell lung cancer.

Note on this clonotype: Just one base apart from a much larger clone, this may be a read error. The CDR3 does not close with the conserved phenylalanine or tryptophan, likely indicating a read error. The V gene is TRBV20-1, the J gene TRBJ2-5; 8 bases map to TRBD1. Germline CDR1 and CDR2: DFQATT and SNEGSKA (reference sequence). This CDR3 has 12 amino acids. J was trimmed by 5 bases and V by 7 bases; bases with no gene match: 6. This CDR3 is CSGRGQSETQYL. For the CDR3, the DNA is TGCAGTGGCAGGGGGCAATCGGAGACCCAGTACCTC.

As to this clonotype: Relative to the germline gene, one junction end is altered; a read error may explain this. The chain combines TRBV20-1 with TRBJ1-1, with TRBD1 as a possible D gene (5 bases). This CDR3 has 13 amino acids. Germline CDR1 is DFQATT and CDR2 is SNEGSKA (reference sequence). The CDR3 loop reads CSGREGTNTEAFF. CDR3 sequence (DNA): TGCAGTGGTAGAGAGGGGACTAACACTGAAGCTTTCTTC.

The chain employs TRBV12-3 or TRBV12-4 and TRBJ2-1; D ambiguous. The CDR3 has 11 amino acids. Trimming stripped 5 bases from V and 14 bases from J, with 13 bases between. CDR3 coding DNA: TGTGCCAGCAGTCGGTACAACGAGGAGTTCTTC. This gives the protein CASSRYNEEFF.

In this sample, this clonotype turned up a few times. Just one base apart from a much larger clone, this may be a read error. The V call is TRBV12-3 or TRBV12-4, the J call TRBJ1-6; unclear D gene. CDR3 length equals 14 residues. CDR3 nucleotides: TGTGCCAGCAGCAAGCCCTTCCCAAGTTCACCCCTCCGCTTT. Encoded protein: CASSKPFPSSPLRF.

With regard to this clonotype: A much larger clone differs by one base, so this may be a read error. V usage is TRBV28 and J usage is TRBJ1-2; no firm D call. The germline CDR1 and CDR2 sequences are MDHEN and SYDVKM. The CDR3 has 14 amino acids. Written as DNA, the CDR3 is TGTGCCAGCATTAAGACTCGGCGCCCGACTGGCTACATCTTC. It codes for CASIKTRRPTGYIF.

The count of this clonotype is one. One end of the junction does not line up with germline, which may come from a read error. CDR3 DNA sequence: TGTGCCAGCAGTGAAGAGTTGGGTCACTCCTACAATGGGCAGTTCTTC. Translated, it gives CASSEELGHSYNGQFF. This rearrangement joins TRBV6-1 to TRBJ2-1; D is undetermined. The CDR3 covers 16 residues. Germline V lookup: CDR1 MNHNS, CDR2 SASEGT.

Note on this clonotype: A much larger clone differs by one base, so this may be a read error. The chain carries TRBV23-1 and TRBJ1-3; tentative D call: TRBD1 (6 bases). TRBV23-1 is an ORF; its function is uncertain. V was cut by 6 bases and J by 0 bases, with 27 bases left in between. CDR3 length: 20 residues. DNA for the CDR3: TGCGCCAGCAGCCGAACTAGGAACAGGGACCATTCAACCTCTGGAAACACCATATATTTT. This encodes CASSRTRNRDHSTSGNTIYF.

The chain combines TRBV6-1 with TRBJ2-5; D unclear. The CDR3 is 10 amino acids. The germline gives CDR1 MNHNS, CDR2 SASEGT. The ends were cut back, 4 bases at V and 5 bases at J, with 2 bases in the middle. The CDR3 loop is CASSGETQYF. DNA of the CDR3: TGTGCCAGCAGTGGGGAGACCCAGTACTTC.

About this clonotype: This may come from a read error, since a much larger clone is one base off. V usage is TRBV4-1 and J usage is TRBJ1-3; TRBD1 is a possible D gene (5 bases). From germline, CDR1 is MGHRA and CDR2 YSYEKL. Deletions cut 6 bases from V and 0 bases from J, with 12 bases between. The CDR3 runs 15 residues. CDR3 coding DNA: TGCGCCAGCAGGTGGGACTTAAGCTCTGGAAACACCATATATTTT. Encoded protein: CASRWDLSSGNTIYF.

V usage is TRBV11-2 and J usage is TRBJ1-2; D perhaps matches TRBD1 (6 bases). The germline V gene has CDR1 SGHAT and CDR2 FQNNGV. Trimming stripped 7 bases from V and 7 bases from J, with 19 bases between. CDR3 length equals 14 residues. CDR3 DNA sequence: TGTGCCAGCACCTCGGGACATGGTGGTATTGGCTACACCTTC. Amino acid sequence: CASTSGHGGIGYTF.

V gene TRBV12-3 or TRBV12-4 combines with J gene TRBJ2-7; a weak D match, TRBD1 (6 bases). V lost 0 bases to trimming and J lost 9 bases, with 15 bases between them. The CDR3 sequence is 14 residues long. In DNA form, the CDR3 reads TGTGCCAGCAGTTTAGCAAGCAGGGTAGGGGGGCAGTACGTC. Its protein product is CASSLASRVGGQYV.

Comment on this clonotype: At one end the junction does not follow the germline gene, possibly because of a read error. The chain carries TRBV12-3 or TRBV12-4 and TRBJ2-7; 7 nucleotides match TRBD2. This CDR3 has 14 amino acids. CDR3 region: CTSTERTSSYEQYF. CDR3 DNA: TGTACCAGCACCGAGAGGACTAGCTCCTACGAGCAGTACTTC.

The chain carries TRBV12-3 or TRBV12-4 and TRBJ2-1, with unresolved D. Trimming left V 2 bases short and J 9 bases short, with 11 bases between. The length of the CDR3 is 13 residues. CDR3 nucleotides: TGTGCCAGCAGTTTATGGCAGGCCCCTGAGCAGTTCTTC. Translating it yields CASSLWQAPEQFF.

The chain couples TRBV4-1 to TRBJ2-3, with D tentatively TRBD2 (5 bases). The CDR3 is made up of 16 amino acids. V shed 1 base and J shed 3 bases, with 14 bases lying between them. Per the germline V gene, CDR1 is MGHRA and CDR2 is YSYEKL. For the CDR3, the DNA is TGCGCCAGCAGCCAAGGAGTGGGAGCACGGACAGATACGCAGTATTTT. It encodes CASSQGVGARTDTQYF.

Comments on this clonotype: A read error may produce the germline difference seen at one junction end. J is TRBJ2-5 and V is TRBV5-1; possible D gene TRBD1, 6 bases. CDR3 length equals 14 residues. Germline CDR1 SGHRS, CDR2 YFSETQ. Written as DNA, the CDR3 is TGCGCCAGCAGCTTCCGGGACACCCAAGAGTCCCAGTACTTC. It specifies CASSFRDTQESQYF.

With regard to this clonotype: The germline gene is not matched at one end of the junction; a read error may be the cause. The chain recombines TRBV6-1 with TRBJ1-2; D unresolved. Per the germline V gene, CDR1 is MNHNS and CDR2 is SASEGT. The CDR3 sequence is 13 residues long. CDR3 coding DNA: TGTGCCAGCAGTGTTGGCGAGCTCTATGACTACACCTTC. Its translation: CASSVGELYDYTF.

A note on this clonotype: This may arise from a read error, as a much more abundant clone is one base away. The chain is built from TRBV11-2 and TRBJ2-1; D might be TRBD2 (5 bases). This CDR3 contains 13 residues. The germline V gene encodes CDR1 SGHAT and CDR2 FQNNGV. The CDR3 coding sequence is TGTGTCAGCAGCTCCCGAGGTGGACTTACGCAGTTCTTC. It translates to CVSSSRGGLTQFF. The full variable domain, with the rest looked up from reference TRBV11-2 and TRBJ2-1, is EAGVAQSPRYKIIEKRQSVAFWCNPISGHATLYWYQQILGQGPKLLIQFQNNGVVDDSQLPKDRFSAERLKGVDSTLKIQPAKLEDSAVYLCVSSSRGGLTQFFGPGTRLTVL.

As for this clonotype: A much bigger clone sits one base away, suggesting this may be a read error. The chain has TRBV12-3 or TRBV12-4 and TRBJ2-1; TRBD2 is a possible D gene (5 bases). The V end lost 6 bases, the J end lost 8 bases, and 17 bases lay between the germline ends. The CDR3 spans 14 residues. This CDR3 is CASRSLDSGDEQFF. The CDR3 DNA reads TGTGCCAGCAGATCACTAGATTCAGGCGATGAGCAGTTCTTC.

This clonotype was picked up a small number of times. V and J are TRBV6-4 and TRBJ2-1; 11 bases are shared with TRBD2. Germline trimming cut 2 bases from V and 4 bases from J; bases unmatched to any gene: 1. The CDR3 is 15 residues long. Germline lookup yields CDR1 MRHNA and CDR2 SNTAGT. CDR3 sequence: CASSDGTSGYNEQFF. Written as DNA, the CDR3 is TGTGCCAGCAGTGACGGGACTAGCGGATACAATGAGCAGTTCTTC.

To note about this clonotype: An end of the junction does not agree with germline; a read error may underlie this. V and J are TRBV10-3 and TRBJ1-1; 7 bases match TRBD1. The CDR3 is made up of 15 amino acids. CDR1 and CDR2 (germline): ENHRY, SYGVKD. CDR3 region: CAIRVTGLANIEAFF. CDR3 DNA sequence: TGTGCCATCAGGGTGACAGGGTTGGCGAACATTGAAGCTTTCTTT.

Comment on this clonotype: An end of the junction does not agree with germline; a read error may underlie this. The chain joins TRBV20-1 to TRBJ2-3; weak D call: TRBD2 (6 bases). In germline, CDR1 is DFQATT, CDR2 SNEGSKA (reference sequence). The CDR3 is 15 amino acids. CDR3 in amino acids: CSTRDGGGFTDTQYF. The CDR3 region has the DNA TGCAGTACTAGAGATGGGGGAGGCTTTACAGATACGCAATATTTT.